This TCR beta chain is drawn from a study of human T cells and chemical hapten exposure (dated by TCRdb to about 2021). Study-wide context: For sensitization, 2% DPC in acetone was applied to a roughly 2 cm by roughly 2 cm area of upper inner arm skin. Patients additionally received weekly therapeutic DPC doses to the scalp throughout the approximately 25-week study period. Approximately 28 alopecia patients gave blood for TCR sequencing at one to four time points (pre-sensitization, 2, 6 and 24 weeks). The mostly female patient cohort included alopecia areata with under or over 50% scalp involvement, alopecia totalis and alopecia universalis. The study tracked peripheral blood TCR repertoire changes in vivo during primary and secondary sensitization to the hapten diphenylcyclopropenone (DPC) in alopecia patients. Libraries were pooled for sequencing, and variation in per-sample TCR yields was attributed mainly to small differences in library volumes within the pool. Patch tests used Finn chambers with 0.01% DPC on the upper back, scored after 6 days by International Contact Dermatitis Research Group standards. Blood was sampled from patients pre-sensitization (week 0) and at 2, 6 and about 24 weeks after DPC sensitization.

A word on this clonotype: Its antigen is not yet known. It has no much larger one-base neighbor in the sample; base qualities were not kept.

Interpreted using the paper, the time point label stands for: pre-sensitization, week 0. The treatment or condition label, as the study defines it: therapeutic diphenylcyclopropenone sensitization with weekly scalp DPC. At each patch-test visit, blood was drawn before the patch test was applied. Eligible patients were aged 18 to 70, diagnosed with alopecia, deemed suitable for DPC therapy, and excluded if pregnant. Total RNA was extracted from unfractionated whole blood that had been collected in Tempus Blood RNA tubes. CDR3 length: 14 amino acids, cysteine to phenylalanine. The sequence is cut down to CDR3 DNA, 42 bases in frame from base 1. Looking up the germline V gene yields CDR1 SGHTA and CDR2 FQGNSA. Relative to germline, V is missing 5 bases and J is missing 3 bases, with 5 bases of the junction outside any gene match. General conclusions and limits of the study: Because every patient had alopecia, a presumed autoimmune disease, the patients' immune response might differ from that of healthy individuals. Compared with pre-sensitization or healthy control sets, expanded TCRs formed significantly more large CDR3 similarity clusters, which is consistent with antigen-driven responses. Patch test score was positively correlated with the number of PT1 expanded TCRs, with significance at thresholds 8, 16 and 32 but not at 4. No change with DPC sensitization was found in the number of TCRs above 1 in 1000 frequency, and no evidence of global repertoire structure alterations was found. After repeated subsampling, changes were observed in the strength of the expansion versus patch-test correlation and in the threshold at which the correlation became significant.

To prepare the library, RACE was applied. Sequencing instrument: NextSeq 500. During library preparation, unique molecular identifiers were attached to individual cDNA molecules so that TCRs could be counted in a quantitative, reproducible way. From each blood RNA sample, both TCR alpha and TCR beta chains were sequenced. Per the original workflow: A median of about 87,000 TCRs per sample was observed, with a range of about 23,224 to 750,000. V, J and CDR3 annotation of the TCR reads was carried out using the Decombinator software suite. To make PS versus PT1 abundance plots, every sample was subsampled to the same number of TCRs (28,000). Expanded TCRs were defined as absent before sensitization and observed at least eight times at the 2-week time point. TCRdb redid the processing of the public reads, applying fastp at Q25 and MiXCR, and retained in-frame beta chains. Each entry is one CDR3 protein sequence, shown with its most common DNA and genes. The V and J calls and clone size are TCRdb's, not the authors'. Recorded for this sample are around 120,000 distinct CDR3 sequences; approximately 13% of them occurred a single time. The biggest ten clones account for approximately 2.6% of the sample.

The starting material was whole blood, obtained in connection with sensitization to the hapten diphenylcyclopropenone (DPC). The source is a woman aged 18-35 years with alopecia areata. Some clones in this sample may be carry-over from other donors' samples. In this chain, TRBV7-2 is recombined with TRBJ2-5, with 8 bases aligning to TRBD1. The CDR3 in this case is CASSLMGQEETQYF. The bases are TGTGCCAGCAGCCTTATGGGACAGGAAGAGACCCAGTACTTC.